These 9 T cell receptor beta chains originate from one sample sequenced in a study of blood T cell repertoires in COVID-19. Sequencing used immunoSEQ multiplex PCR; TCRdb keeps in-frame clones, though not all of them. Of 30,000 to 35,000 clones in the sample, almost 80% were seen once. The sample comprised peripheral blood. Source of these receptors: a woman aged 55 to 70 with acute or convalescent COVID-19.

In this sample, this clone turned up a few times. The chain carries TRBV5-1 and TRBJ1-1; D remains unclear. The germline V and J ends were trimmed by 0 bases and 1 base, with 22 bases remaining between them. This CDR3 spans 19 amino acids. The germline V gene has CDR1 SGHRS and CDR2 YFSETQ. The CDR3 DNA is TGCGCCAGCAGCTTGGCACCAGGAGGCTCTATTATGAGGAACACTGAAGCTTTCTTT. Amino acids: CASSLAPGGSIMRNTEAFF. Full variable domain (missing parts from reference TRBV5-1 and TRBJ1-1): KAGVTQTPRYLIKTRGQQVTLSCSPISGHRSVSWYQQTPGQGLQFLFEYFSETQRNKGNFPGRFSGRQFSNSRSEMNVSTLELGDSALYLCASSLAPGGSIMRNTEAFFGQGTRLTVV.

This rearrangement joins TRBV2 to TRBJ1-5, with 7 bases identical to TRBD1. The CDR3 extends over 14 amino acids. V lost 6 bases and J lost 1; bases outside the gene matches: 3. Germline V CDR1 and CDR2: SNHLY, FYNNEI. The CDR3 loop is CASRWGQSNQPQHF. CDR3 coding DNA: TGTGCCAGCAGGTGGGGACAGAGCAATCAGCCCCAGCATTTT. Filled out from reference TRBV2 and TRBJ1-5, the complete variable domain reads EPEVTQTPSHQVTQMGQEVILRCVPISNHLYFYWYRQILGQKVEFLVSFYNNEISEKSEIFDDQFSVERPDGSNFTLKIRSTKLEDSAMYFCASRWGQSNQPQHFGDGTRLSIL.

This clone has more than one count but fewer than ten. The genes are TRBV7-9 and TRBJ2-1; TRBD2 aligns across 12 bases. Trimming cost V 1 base and J 4 bases; bases outside gene matches: 2. The CDR3 runs 16 residues. The germline V gene encodes CDR1 SEHNR and CDR2 FQNEAQ (reference sequence). CDR3: CASSLGLAGGYNEQFF. The CDR3 DNA sequence: TGTGCCAGCAGCTTAGGTCTAGCGGGGGGGTACAATGAGCAGTTCTTC. The full variable domain, in which reference TRBV7-9 and TRBJ2-1 provide the parts outside the CDR3, is DTGVSQNPRHKITKRGQNVTFRCDPISEHNRLYWYRQTLGQGPEFLTYFQNEAQLEKSRLLSDRFSAERPKGSFSTLEIQRTEQGDSAMYLCASSLGLAGGYNEQFFGPGTRLTVL.

Concerning this clone itself: Other DNA sequences in this specimen translate into the identical CDR3. The V and J genes are TRBV5-1 and TRBJ1-2; D remains unclear. CDR3 size: 14 residues. V lost 2 bases, J lost 2 bases, and 10 bases lay in between. CDR1 and CDR2 from the germline V gene are SGHRS and YFSETQ. DNA for the CDR3: TGCGCCAGCAGCTTCCCTGAGGGAAACTATGGCTACACCTTC. It translates to CASSFPEGNYGYTF.

The chain recombines TRBV2 with TRBJ2-1; 15 bases are a match to TRBD2. V lost 6 bases, J lost 0 bases, and 3 bases stayed unmatched. Germline V gene lookup returns CDR1 SNHLY and CDR2 FYNNEI. The CDR3 has 17 amino acids. CDR3 coding DNA: TGTGCCAGCAGGGGGACTAGCGGGGGGAACTCCTACAATGAGCAGTTCTTC. It yields the protein CASRGTSGGNSYNEQFF.

The J gene is TRBJ1-5, the V gene TRBV6-5; 8 nucleotides align to TRBD1. The CDR3 totals 12 residues. V gave up 6 bases and J gave up 6 bases; unmatched junction bases: 1. The germline V gene has CDR1 MNHEY and CDR2 SVGAGI. This CDR3 is CASRTGVQPQHF. CDR3 sequence (DNA): TGTGCCAGCAGGACAGGGGTTCAGCCCCAGCATTTT.

V is TRBV2 and J is TRBJ2-7; 8 nucleotides align to TRBD1. Germline-derived CDR1 and CDR2 are SNHLY and FYNNEI. The V segment lost 11 bases and the J segment 0 bases; nucleotides outside the gene matches: 9. The CDR3 runs 14 residues. The CDR3: CAGGQGGFSYEQYF. The CDR3 nucleotides are TGTGCCGGTGGACAGGGAGGTTTCTCCTACGAGCAGTACTTC.

Only a few counts were recorded for this clone. The V call is TRBV10-3, the J call TRBJ1-5; perhaps TRBD1 as D (6 bases). The germline gives CDR1 ENHRY, CDR2 SYGVKD. This CDR3 spans 15 amino acids. V was trimmed by 3 bases and J by 3 bases, leaving 12 bases between them. The CDR3 region is CAISDKGEANQPQHF. The CDR3, as DNA: TGTGCCATCAGTGATAAGGGGGAAGCCAATCAGCCCCAGCATTTT.

The chain is built from TRBV10-3 and TRBJ1-1, with TRBD1 as a possible D gene (5 bases). There are 14 residues in the CDR3. Germline CDR1 and CDR2: ENHRY and SYGVKD. V dropped 2 bases and J dropped 2 bases, with 9 bases sitting between them. The DNA for the CDR3 is TGTGCCATCAGTGAGGGACAAATAAACACTGAAGCTTTCTTT. Translating it yields CAISEGQINTEAFF.